These 27 T cell receptor beta chains came from one sample sequenced in a study of spatial heterogeneity in lung cancer. The time point denotes: sample taken at primary tumor resection. Whole RNA came from tumor, nontumor lung or frozen PBMC and was sequenced without being sorted. TCRdb re-called the 5' RACE reads with MiXCR, one entry per CDR3 protein. This sample has roughly 39,000 distinct CDR3 sequences, with 7.5% found just once. This specimen consisted of PBMCs, obtained at surgery. Receptors were obtained from a male donor with early-stage non-small cell lung cancer.

This clonotype was picked up many times. This chain links TRBV6-5 with TRBJ2-1; D possibly corresponds to TRBD1 (5 bases). Looked up from germline, CDR1 is MNHEY and CDR2 is SVGAGI. V lost 4 bases and J lost 6, with 7 bases in between. The CDR3 is 12 residues long. CDR3 protein: CASSSDSNEQFF. In DNA, the CDR3 is TGTGCCAGCAGTTCCGACAGCAATGAGCAGTTCTTC.

The chain uses TRBV28 and TRBJ2-7, with 8 bases that match TRBD1. V trimming: 6 bases; J trimming: 2 bases; junction bases outside the gene matches: 6. From germline, CDR1 is MDHEN and CDR2 SYDVKM. The CDR3 contains 14 residues. The CDR3 loop is CASSPTTGAYEQYV. The CDR3 nucleotides read TGTGCCAGCAGCCCGACGACAGGGGCCTACGAGCAGTACGTC.

There are many counts of this clonotype. The chain uses TRBV7-2 and TRBJ1-1, with D maybe TRBD1 (5 bases). With 6 bases removed from V and 4 bases from J, the gap between germline ends came to 12 bases. The CDR3 extends over 13 amino acids. Germline V gives CDR1 SGHTA, CDR2 FQGNSA. CDR3 nucleotides: TGTGCCAGCAGACCTCAGGGAGGCACTGAAGCTTTCTTT. Translation: CASRPQGGTEAFF.

The V call is TRBV7-9, the J call TRBJ1-2, with a tentative D call TRBD1 (5 bases). Germline V gene data show CDR1 as SEHNR and CDR2 as FQNEAQ (reference sequence). This CDR3 comprises 14 residues. The V end lost 5 bases, the J end lost 6 bases, and 16 bases lay between the germline ends. As DNA, the CDR3 is TGTGCCAGCAGCCTCGTCATTAACAGGCATGGCTACACCTTC. It translates to CASSLVINRHGYTF.

There are many counts of this clonotype. The chain uses TRBV18 and TRBJ2-6; D tentatively reads TRBD1 or TRBD2 (5 bases each). The germline CDR1 and CDR2 sequences are KGHSH and LQKENI. The CDR3 length is 17 residues. Trimming took 5 bases from V and 0 from J, leaving 14 bases between them. The CDR3 sequence: CASSATATSSGANVLTF. The CDR3, as DNA: TGTGCCAGCTCAGCGACAGCTACTAGCTCTGGGGCCAACGTCCTGACTTTC.

The chain joins TRBV7-2 to TRBJ2-7, with D maybe TRBD2 (6 bases). Germline values: CDR1 SGHTA, CDR2 FQGNSA. The CDR3 contains 14 residues. V dropped 3 bases and J dropped 1 base, with 10 bases sitting between them. The CDR3 protein is CASSFGGASYEQYF. In nucleotides, the CDR3 is TGTGCCAGCAGCTTCGGAGGGGCGTCCTACGAGCAGTACTTC. Using reference TRBV7-2 and TRBJ2-7 for the parts outside the CDR3, the full variable domain is GAGVSQSPSNKVTEKGKDVELRCDPISGHTALYWYRQSLGQGLEFLIYFQGNSAPDKSGLPSDRFSAERTGGSVSTLTIQRTQQEDSAVYLCASSFGGASYEQYFGPGTRLTVT.

This clonotype was observed at least ten times. The CDR3 is CASSQDHLAGSPPTQYF. CDR3 DNA sequence: TGTGCCAGCAGCCAAGATCACCTAGCGGGGTCACCCCCTACGCAGTATTTT. This sequence joins TRBV3-1 and TRBJ2-3; TRBD2 aligns across 9 bases. Germline values: CDR1 LGHDT, CDR2 YNNKEL (reference sequence). The trim removed 0 bases at V and 8 bases at J, leaving 12 bases unmatched. The CDR3 is made up of 17 amino acids.

The chain employs TRBV4-3 and TRBJ2-7; possible D gene TRBD1, 6 bases. CDR3 length: 15 amino acids. CDR1 is LGHNA and CDR2 is YSLEER in the germline V gene. The V gene lost 4 bases and the J gene lost 1 base, with 14 bases spanning the gap. The CDR3 DNA sequence: TGCGCCAGCAGCCGATCGGCAGGGGATTCCTACGAGCAGTACTTC. Amino acids: CASSRSAGDSYEQYF.

With respect to this clonotype: A clone one base away is much larger, so this may be a read error. Since no conserved phenylalanine or tryptophan closes the CDR3, a read error is the likely cause. V usage is TRBV7-9 and J usage is TRBJ2-1; TRBD2 might be the D (5 bases). Germline-derived CDR1 and CDR2 are SEHNR and FQNEAQ (reference sequence). The CDR3 has 13 residues. Trimming pared 5 bases from V and 10 bases from J, leaving 15 bases between. CDR3 residues: CASSPDYSLEQFL. CDR3 nucleotide sequence: TGTGCCAGCAGCCCAGACTACTCCCTAGAGCAGTTCCTC.

This clonotype has only a few counts. The chain carries TRBV11-2 and TRBJ2-2; D perhaps matches TRBD2 (6 bases). Trimming cost V 7 bases and J 8 bases, with 23 bases left between them. CDR1 is SGHAT, CDR2 FQNNGV, per germline. This CDR3 is built from 16 residues. Here the CDR3 reads CASTGQTGRGRGELFF. CDR3 sequence (DNA): TGTGCCAGCACCGGCCAAACGGGCCGAGGGAGGGGGGAGCTGTTTTTT.

The sample holds many counts of this clonotype. The chain joins TRBV20-1 to TRBJ2-7; D unresolved. Between the trimmed V and J ends, which lost 0 bases and 2 bases, there was a span of 11 bases. CDR3 length: 14 amino acids. Looked up from germline, CDR1 is DFQATT and CDR2 is SNEGSKA (reference sequence). CDR3 region: CSARDGSDPYEQYV. The CDR3 region has the DNA TGCAGTGCTAGAGATGGGTCGGACCCCTACGAGCAGTACGTC.

CDR3 sequence (DNA): TGTGCCAGTCGGGACTCCACCGTTTGGAATGAGCAGTTCTTC. It specifies CASRDSTVWNEQFF. V usage is TRBV19 and J usage is TRBJ2-1; D might be TRBD2 (6 bases). The CDR3 runs 14 residues. Germline V gives CDR1 LNHDA, CDR2 SQIVND (reference sequence). Trimming pared 8 bases from V and 7 bases from J, leaving 18 bases between.

The chain employs TRBV2 and TRBJ2-3; 11 bases are a match to TRBD2. The CDR3 contains 15 residues. Germline values: CDR1 SNHLY, CDR2 FYNNEI. Trimming cost V 4 bases and J 1 base; bases outside gene matches: 1. CDR3 nucleotide sequence: TGTGCCAGCAGTGCGGGACTAGCGGGCACAGATACGCAGTATTTT. It encodes CASSAGLAGTDTQYF.

This chain connects TRBV6-2 or TRBV6-3 to TRBJ2-4; D may be TRBD1 (5 bases). This CDR3 region has 16 residues. Per germline, CDR1 MNHEY and CDR2 SVGEGT. Trimming took off 2 bases at V and 0 bases at J, with 11 bases between the two ends. For the CDR3, the DNA is TGTGCCAGCAGTTACACCCAAGGGGTAGCCAAAAACATTCAGTACTTC. It codes for CASSYTQGVAKNIQYF.

This clonotype has just a few counts. The chain has TRBV18 and TRBJ1-1, with D possibly matching TRBD1 (6 bases). Trimming removed 5 bases from V and 1 base from J, with 14 bases in between. Per the germline V gene, CDR1 is KGHSH and CDR2 is LQKENI. The CDR3 is 15 residues long. The CDR3 DNA follows: TGTGCCAGCTCAACATTACAGGGTCGGAACACTGAAGCTTTCTTT. Amino acids: CASSTLQGRNTEAFF.

In this sample, this clonotype turned up many times. The J gene is TRBJ1-1, the V gene TRBV27, with D unclear. V dropped 5 bases and J dropped 0 bases, with 10 bases sitting between them. CDR3 length: 14 amino acids. Per germline, CDR1 MNHEY and CDR2 SMNVEV (reference sequence). CDR3 in amino acids: CASSKHSLNTEAFF. The CDR3 bases are TGTGCCAGCAGTAAACACTCTTTGAACACTGAAGCTTTCTTT.

This clonotype showed up many times. The DNA of the CDR3 is TGCAGTGCTCCAGGGGGGGCGAATGAAAAACTGTTTTTT. Translating it yields CSAPGGANEKLFF. V usage is TRBV20-1 and J usage is TRBJ1-4; 7 nucleotides match TRBD1. V shed 5 bases and J 5 bases; nucleotides not matched to a gene: 5. The CDR3 contains 13 residues. Per the germline V gene, CDR1 is DFQATT and CDR2 is SNEGSKA (reference sequence).

In its sample, this clonotype was seen many times. The V and J genes are TRBV2 and TRBJ1-1; no definite D call. The CDR3 runs 10 residues. Germline V gene data show CDR1 as SNHLY and CDR2 as FYNNEI. Trimming shortened V by 10 bases and J by 2 bases, and 5 bases separated the two germline ends. The CDR3, as DNA: TGTGCCACCTACAACACTGAAGCTTTCTTT. Translation: CATYNTEAFF. The full variable domain, with the rest looked up from reference TRBV2 and TRBJ1-1, is EPEVTQTPSHQVTQMGQEVILRCVPISNHLYFYWYRQILGQKVEFLVSFYNNEISEKSEIFDDQFSVERPDGSNFTLKIRSTKLEDSAMYFCATYNTEAFFGQGTRLTVV.

This clonotype showed up many times. The CDR3 is CSATGASGGRADTQYF. CDR3 nucleotide sequence: TGCAGTGCTACTGGGGCTAGCGGGGGGCGCGCAGATACGCAGTATTTT. The chain carries TRBV20-1 and TRBJ2-3; TRBD2 agrees at 11 bases. The J segment lost 4 bases and the V segment lost 4 bases, leaving 10 bases of the junction unmatched. The CDR3 covers 16 residues. Germline lookup yields CDR1 DFQATT and CDR2 SNEGSKA (reference sequence).

This chain uses TRBV28 with TRBJ2-3, with 12 bases lining up with TRBD1. The trim removed 8 bases at V and 5 bases at J, leaving 5 bases unmatched. Germline values: CDR1 MDHEN, CDR2 SYDVKM. This CDR3 contains 14 residues. The CDR3 DNA reads as TGTGCCAGCCGCGGGACAGGGGGCGTAGATACGCAGTATTTT. Translated, it gives CASRGTGGVDTQYF.

This clonotype was counted between two and nine times. This chain uses TRBV12-3 or TRBV12-4 with TRBJ2-3; TRBD2 matches at 11 bases. V shed 1 base and J 4 bases; nucleotides not matched to a gene: 1. The CDR3 spans 15 residues. The CDR3 DNA reads as TGTGCCAGCAGTTTAGAACTAGCGGGAGCAGATACGCAGTATTTT. Translation gives CASSLELAGADTQYF.

This rearrangement joins TRBV11-1 to TRBJ2-5; tentatively, D is TRBD2 (6 bases). The CDR3 extends over 15 amino acids. Trimming cost V 1 base and J 6 bases, with 15 bases left between them. Germline-derived CDR1 and CDR2 are SGHAT and FQDESV (reference sequence). The CDR3 region has the DNA TGTGCCAGCAGCTTAGGGGCGCGCCGGGGGAAGACCCAGTACTTC. Translated: CASSLGARRGKTQYF.

This clonotype was counted many times. The chain links TRBV24-1 to TRBJ2-3; D gene unclear. V was trimmed by 9 bases and J by 3 bases, leaving 12 bases between them. This CDR3 contains 13 residues. CDR1 is KGHDR and CDR2 is SFDVKD in the germline V gene. In nucleotides, the CDR3 is TGTGCCACCGAATCAGGATGGACAGATACGCAGTATTTT. This translates into CATESGWTDTQYF.

This clonotype was seen only once. The chain has TRBV14 and TRBJ2-3; D remains ambiguous. Trimming cost V 5 bases and J 0 bases, with 18 bases left between them. The CDR3 has 17 residues. Germline V gene sequence: CDR1 SGHDN, CDR2 FVKESK. The CDR3 region has the DNA TGTGCCAGCAGCAACAACCTAAAACCGGAAAGCACAGATACGCAGTATTTT. It yields the protein CASSNNLKPESTDTQYF. Variable domain in full (rest from reference TRBV14 and TRBJ2-3): EAGVTQFPSHSVIEKGQTVTLRCDPISGHDNLYWYRRVMGKEIKFLLHFVKESKQDESGMPNNRFLAERTGGTYSTLKVQPAELEDSGVYFCASSNNLKPESTDTQYFGPGTRLTVL.

This clonotype has ten or more counts. The genes are TRBV20-1 and TRBJ1-1, with D possibly matching TRBD1 (5 bases). Germline CDR1 and CDR2: DFQATT and SNEGSKA (reference sequence). This CDR3 comprises 12 residues. V was cut by 5 bases and J by 2 bases, with 9 bases left in between. In DNA, the CDR3 is TGCAGTGCTGCAGGGTCTAACACTGAAGCTTTCTTT. Amino acids: CSAAGSNTEAFF.

The chain is built from TRBV12-3 or TRBV12-4 and TRBJ2-1, with a possible D match to TRBD1 (5 bases). This CDR3 comprises 16 residues. Between the trimmed V and J ends, which lost 8 bases and 2 bases, there was a span of 19 bases. CDR3 residues: CASPPRGRVTYNEQFF. DNA of the CDR3: TGTGCCAGCCCCCCTAGGGGCAGGGTGACCTACAATGAGCAGTTCTTC.

DNA for the CDR3: TGTGCCAGCAGCCCCGGAGCGGGCGCGGGTACAGATACGCAGTATTTT. The encoded protein is CASSPGAGAGTDTQYF. The chain couples TRBV28 to TRBJ2-3, with D possibly being TRBD2 (6 bases). Germline values: CDR1 MDHEN, CDR2 SYDVKM. The CDR3 loop spans 16 amino acids. V lost 6 bases to trimming and J lost 3 bases, with 19 bases between them.